The rows below give T cell receptor beta chains drawn from one sample of a study of patients and donors after allogeneic stem cell transplantation. TCRdb re-derived calls from the RT-PCR reads in MiXCR, one entry per CDR3 protein. This table holds about 1,400 distinct CDR3 sequences, 25% to 30% found once. The sample taken for sequencing was blood, either unsorted or a sorted T cell fraction (not recorded which). These receptors originate from a human donor who was either an allogeneic HSCT recipient or a stem cell or donor lymphocyte infusion donor (not recorded which). It is not recorded whose cells these are; they may come from a transplant donor. CDR3s include the opening cysteine and the closing phenylalanine or tryptophan. A D gene is named only where the DNA matches it firmly. Size tells how often a clone was seen (once, few, many) or the class of an expanded clone, and some rows leave it out.

j_gene: TRBJ2-1
v_gene: TRBV6-6
abundance: -
d_gene: -
CDR3aa: CASSAVSYNEQFF
CDR3nt: TGTGCCAGCAGTGCGGTCTCCTACAATGAGCAGTTCTTC

j_gene: TRBJ2-3
v_gene: TRBV7-8
abundance: medium-sized
d_gene: -
CDR3aa: CASSLTAVSDTQYF
CDR3nt: TGTGCCAGCAGCTTAACAGCGGTCTCAGATACGCAGTATTTT

j_gene: TRBJ2-7
v_gene: TRBV27
abundance: few
d_gene: -
CDR3aa: CASSVGRTYEQYF
CDR3nt: TGTGCCAGCAGTGTCGGACGGACCTACGAGCAGTACTTC

j_gene: TRBJ1-2
v_gene: TRBV30
abundance: -
d_gene: -
CDR3aa: CAWRTKIYGYTF
CDR3nt: TGTGCCTGGAGAACGAAAATCTATGGCTACACCTTC

j_gene: TRBJ2-1
v_gene: TRBV7-7
abundance: -
d_gene: TRBD2
CDR3aa: CASSRLAGNEQFF
CDR3nt: TGTGCTAGCAGCCGACTAGCTGGCAATGAGCAGTTCTTC

j_gene: TRBJ1-2
v_gene: TRBV7-2
abundance: once
d_gene: -
CDR3aa: CASSTDPGLGVDYTF
CDR3nt: TGTGCCAGCAGCACCGATCCGGGACTCGGCGTGGACTACACCTTC

j_gene: TRBJ2-5
v_gene: TRBV12-3/TRBV12-4
abundance: -
d_gene: -
CDR3aa: CASSLRGETQYF
CDR3nt: TGTGCCAGCAGTCTTCGCGGAGAGACCCAGTACTTC

j_gene: TRBJ2-3
v_gene: TRBV20-1
abundance: few
d_gene: TRBD1
CDR3aa: CSAPTGDRGSDTQYF
CDR3nt: TGCAGTGCTCCTACGGGGGACAGGGGGTCAGATACGCAGTATTTT

j_gene: TRBJ2-1
v_gene: TRBV7-7
abundance: few
d_gene: -
CDR3aa: CASSSNRYNEQFF
CDR3nt: TGTGCTAGCAGCTCAAACCGCTACAATGAGCAGTTCTTC

j_gene: TRBJ2-1
v_gene: TRBV28
abundance: few
d_gene: -
CDR3aa: CASSSAWQDNEQFF
CDR3nt: TGTGCCAGCAGCTCGGCCTGGCAGGACAATGAGCAGTTCTTC